This TCR beta chain stems from a study of early T cells in non-severe SARS-CoV-2 infection. Looking at the study overall: Whole-blood bulk RNA, unsorted, was sequenced, and chains were unpaired.

The germline V gene has CDR1 DFQATT and CDR2 SNEGSKA (reference sequence). This CDR3 contains 14 residues. Trimming pared 7 bases from V and 0 bases from J, leaving 15 bases between. Findings and caveats of the study: Reliance on VDJdb matching favored anti-spike CD8 responses; private and CD4 specificities were missed.

The library protocol tagged individual cDNA molecules with unique molecular identifiers. TCRdb reanalysed the 5' RACE reads using MiXCR and keeps one entry per CDR3 protein. The table records about 110,000 distinct CDR3 sequences, around 12% of them present only once. This clonotype was seen more than once but under ten times. The target antigen is unknown. The chain links TRBV20-1 to TRBJ1-2; no clear D. The sequence was collected from an adult who was a healthcare worker with PCR-confirmed SARS-CoV-2 infection or an uninfected control (not recorded which). This specimen was whole blood, taken at baseline. CDR3 amino acids: CSVSLLSANYGYTF. CDR3 DNA sequence: TGCAGTGTTTCACTACTCTCAGCTAACTATGGCTACACCTTC.